Reported below is one TCR beta chain. Sequenced by immunoSEQ multiplex PCR; TCRdb stores in-frame clones only, minus some. The sample yields around 76,000 clones, about 80% seen once. The sample belongs to a study of blood T cell repertoires in COVID-19. For the study at large: The samples span acute and convalescent COVID-19 from the United States, Italy and Spain. The cDNA or gDNA used as material had been derived from T cells, B-cell-depleted T cells, or PBMCs.

The V end was cut by 6 bases, the J end by 12 bases, with 17 bases between. The CDR3 contains 13 residues. This clonotype was obtained from a woman aged 65 to 85 with acute or convalescent COVID-19. The chain uses TRBV12-3 or TRBV12-4 and TRBJ1-4, with D possibly being TRBD1 (5 bases). Sample: peripheral blood. CDR3 sequence: CASSWGGGAELFF. The DNA of the CDR3 is TGTGCCAGCAGCTGGGGCGGGGGAGCAGAACTGTTTTTT.